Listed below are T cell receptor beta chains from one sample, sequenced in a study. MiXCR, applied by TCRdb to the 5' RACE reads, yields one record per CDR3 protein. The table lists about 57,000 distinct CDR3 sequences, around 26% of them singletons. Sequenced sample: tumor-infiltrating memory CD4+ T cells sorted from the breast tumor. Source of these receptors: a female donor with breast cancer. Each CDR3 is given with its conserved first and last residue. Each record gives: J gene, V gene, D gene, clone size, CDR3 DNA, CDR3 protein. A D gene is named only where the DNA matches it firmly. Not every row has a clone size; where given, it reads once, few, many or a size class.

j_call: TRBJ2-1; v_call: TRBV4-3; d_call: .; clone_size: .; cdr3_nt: TGCGCCAGCAGCCCGGACCGCAATGAGCAGTTCTTC; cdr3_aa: CASSPDRNEQFF
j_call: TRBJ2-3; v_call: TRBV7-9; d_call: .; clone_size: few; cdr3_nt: TGTGCCAGCAGCCCCCCCCTAAAAGGGCGTACCACTGATACGCAGTATTTT; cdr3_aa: CASSPPLKGRTTDTQYF
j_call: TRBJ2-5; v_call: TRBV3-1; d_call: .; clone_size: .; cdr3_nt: TGTGCCAGCAGCCGAAGTGGGGAGACCCAGTACTTC; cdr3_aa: CASSRSGETQYF
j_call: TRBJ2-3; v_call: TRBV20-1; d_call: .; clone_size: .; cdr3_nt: TGCAGTGCTAGAGATTTTTCGGCGGTAGATACGCAGTATTTT; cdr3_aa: CSARDFSAVDTQYF
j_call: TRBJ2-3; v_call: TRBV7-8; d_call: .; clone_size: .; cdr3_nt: TGTGCCAGCAGCTTAGCTAGGGAAACAGATACGCAGTATTTT; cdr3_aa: CASSLARETDTQYF
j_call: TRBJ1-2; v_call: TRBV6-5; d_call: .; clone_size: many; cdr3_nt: TGTGCCAGCACCGCCCGGAAGGCCTATGGCTACACCTTC; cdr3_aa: CASTARKAYGYTF
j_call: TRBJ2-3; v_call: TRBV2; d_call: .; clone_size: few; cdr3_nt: TGTGCCAGCAATGCGGCAGGAATCCTCCCGGATACGCAGTATTTT; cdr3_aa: CASNAAGILPDTQYF
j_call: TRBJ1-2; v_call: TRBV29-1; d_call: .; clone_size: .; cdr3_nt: TGCAGCGTTGCCTCGTTGTTATCTGGCTACACCTTC; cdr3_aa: CSVASLLSGYTF
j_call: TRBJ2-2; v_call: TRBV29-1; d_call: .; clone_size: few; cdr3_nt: TGCAGCGTTGTTGGTTGGAGGGAACGGGTCGGGGAGCTGTTTTTT; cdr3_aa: CSVVGWRERVGELFF
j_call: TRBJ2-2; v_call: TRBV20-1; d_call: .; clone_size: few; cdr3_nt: TGCAGTGCTATGCTTACAGGGACCGGGGAGCTGTTTTTT; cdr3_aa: CSAMLTGTGELFF
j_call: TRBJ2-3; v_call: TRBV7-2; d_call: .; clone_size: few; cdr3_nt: TGTGCCAGCAGTCCCGGACGGGATACGCAGTATTTT; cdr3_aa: CASSPGRDTQYF
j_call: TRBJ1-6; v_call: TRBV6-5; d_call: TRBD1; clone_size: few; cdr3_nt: TGTGCCAGCAGTCACAGGGGGTTAAGTTCACCCCTCCACTTT; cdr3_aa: CASSHRGLSSPLHF
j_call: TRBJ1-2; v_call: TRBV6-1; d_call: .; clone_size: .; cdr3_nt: TGTGCCAGCAGTACCCGGGGGGGTTCTAACTATGGCTACACCTTC; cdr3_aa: CASSTRGGSNYGYTF
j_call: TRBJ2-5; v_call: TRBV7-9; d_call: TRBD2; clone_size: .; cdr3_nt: TGTGCCAGCAGCTCGAATAGCGGGGGCGGAGAGACCCAGTACTTC; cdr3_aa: CASSSNSGGGETQYF
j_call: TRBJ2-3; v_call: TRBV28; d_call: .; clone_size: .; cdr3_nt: TGTGCCAGCAGTTTATCGGGGGGCGATACGCAGTATTTT; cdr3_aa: CASSLSGGDTQYF
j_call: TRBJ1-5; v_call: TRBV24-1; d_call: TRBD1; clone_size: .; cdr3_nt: TGTGCCACCAGTGGCCGACAGGGATCCAATCAGCCCCAGCATTTT; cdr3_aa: CATSGRQGSNQPQHF
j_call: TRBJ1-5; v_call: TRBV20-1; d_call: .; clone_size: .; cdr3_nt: TGCAGTGCTACCGATACATCAGATACGCAGCATTTT; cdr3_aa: CSATDTSDTQHF
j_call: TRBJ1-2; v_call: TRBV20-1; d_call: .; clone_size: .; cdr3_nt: TGCAGTGCTAGATCCGAGGGAGCGGCGGGGGGCTACACCTTC; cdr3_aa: CSARSEGAAGGYTF
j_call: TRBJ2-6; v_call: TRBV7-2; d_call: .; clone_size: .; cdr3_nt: TGTGCCAGCAGCCGCCGAGGGGCCAACGTCCTGACTTTC; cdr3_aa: CASSRRGANVLTF
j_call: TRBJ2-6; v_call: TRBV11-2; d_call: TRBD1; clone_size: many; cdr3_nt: TGTGCCAGCACCAGACCCCGGGACAGACTTCCTGGGGCCAACGTCCTGACTTTC; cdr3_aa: CASTRPRDRLPGANVLTF
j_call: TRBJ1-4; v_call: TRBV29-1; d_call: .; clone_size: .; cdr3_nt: TGCAGCGTTGAAGGATCAGGGACGGGCGAGGGAAAACTGTTTTTT; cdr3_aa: CSVEGSGTGEGKLFF
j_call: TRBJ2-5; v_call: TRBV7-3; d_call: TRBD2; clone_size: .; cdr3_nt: TGTGCCAGCAGCTTAACAGCGGGACGACACGAGACCCAGTACTTC; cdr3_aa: CASSLTAGRHETQYF
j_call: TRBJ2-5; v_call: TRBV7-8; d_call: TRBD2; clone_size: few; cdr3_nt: TGTGCCAGCAGTGGAGCGGGAGTCTCCCAAGAGACCCAGTACTTC; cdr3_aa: CASSGAGVSQETQYF
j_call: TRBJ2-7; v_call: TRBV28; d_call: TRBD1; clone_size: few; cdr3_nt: TGTGCCAGCAGTTCACAGGGGGCGACGGGGGAGCAGTACTTC; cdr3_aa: CASSSQGATGEQYF
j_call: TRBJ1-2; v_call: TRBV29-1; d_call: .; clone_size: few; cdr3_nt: TGCAGCGATGACTCGGGGCTCGGGGGTGGCTACACCTTC; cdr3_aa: CSDDSGLGGGYTF
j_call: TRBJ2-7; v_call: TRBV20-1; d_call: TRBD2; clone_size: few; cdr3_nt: TGCAGTGCTACGGGGACTAGCGGGAGGAGCGGAAACGAGCAGTACTTC; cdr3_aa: CSATGTSGRSGNEQYF